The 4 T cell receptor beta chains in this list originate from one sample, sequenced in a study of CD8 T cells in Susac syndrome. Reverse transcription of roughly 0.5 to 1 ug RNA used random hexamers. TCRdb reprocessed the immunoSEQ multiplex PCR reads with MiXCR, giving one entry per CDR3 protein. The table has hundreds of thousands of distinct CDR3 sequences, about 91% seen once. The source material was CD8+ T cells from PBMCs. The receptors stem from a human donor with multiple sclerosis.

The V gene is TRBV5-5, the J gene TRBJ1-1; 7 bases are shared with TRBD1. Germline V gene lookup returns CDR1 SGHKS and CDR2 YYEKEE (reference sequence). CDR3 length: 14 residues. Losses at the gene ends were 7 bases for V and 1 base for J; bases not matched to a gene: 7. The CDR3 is CASQRRTGNTEAFF. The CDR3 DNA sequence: TGTGCCAGCCAGCGAAGGACAGGGAACACTGAAGCTTTCTTT.

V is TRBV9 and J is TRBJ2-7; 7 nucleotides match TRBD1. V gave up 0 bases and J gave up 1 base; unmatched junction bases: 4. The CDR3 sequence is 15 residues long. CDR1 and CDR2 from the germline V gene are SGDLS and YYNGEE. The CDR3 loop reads CASSVEETGSYEQYF. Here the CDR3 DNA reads TGTGCCAGCAGCGTAGAGGAGACAGGGTCCTACGAGCAGTACTTC.

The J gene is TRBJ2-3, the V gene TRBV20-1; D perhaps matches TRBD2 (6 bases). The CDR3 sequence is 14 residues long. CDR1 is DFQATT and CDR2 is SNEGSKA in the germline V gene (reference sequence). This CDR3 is CGVGGGLLTDTQYF. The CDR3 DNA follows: TGCGGTGTCGGGGGAGGTCTCCTCACAGATACGCAGTATTTT.

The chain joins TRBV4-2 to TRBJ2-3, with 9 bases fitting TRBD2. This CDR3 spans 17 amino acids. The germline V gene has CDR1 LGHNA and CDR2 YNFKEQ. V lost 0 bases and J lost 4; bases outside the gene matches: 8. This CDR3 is CASSQDEGREGSDTQYF. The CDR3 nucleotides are TGTGCCAGCAGCCAAGATGAAGGGCGGGAGGGCTCAGATACGCAGTATTTT.